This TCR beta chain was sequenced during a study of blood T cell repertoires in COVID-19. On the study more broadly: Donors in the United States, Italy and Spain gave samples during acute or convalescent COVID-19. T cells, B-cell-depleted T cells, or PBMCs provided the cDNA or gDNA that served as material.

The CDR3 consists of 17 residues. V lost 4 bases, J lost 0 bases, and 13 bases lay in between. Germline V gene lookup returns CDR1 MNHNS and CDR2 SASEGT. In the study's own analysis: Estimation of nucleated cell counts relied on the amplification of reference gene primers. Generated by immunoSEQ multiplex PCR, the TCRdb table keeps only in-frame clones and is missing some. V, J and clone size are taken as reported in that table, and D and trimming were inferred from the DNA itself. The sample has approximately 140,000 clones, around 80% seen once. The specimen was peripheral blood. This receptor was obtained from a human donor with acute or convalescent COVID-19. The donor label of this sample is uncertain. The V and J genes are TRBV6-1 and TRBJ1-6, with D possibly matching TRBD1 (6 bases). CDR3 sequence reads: CASSGIDRSSYNSPLHF. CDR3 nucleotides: TGTGCCAGCAGTGGGATTGACAGGAGCTCCTATAATTCACCCCTCCACTTT.